Each of the 24 T cell receptor beta chains below was sequenced from the same sample in a study of early T cells in non-severe SARS-CoV-2 infection. TCRdb re-called the 5' RACE reads with MiXCR, one entry per CDR3 protein. Of tens of thousands of distinct CDR3 sequences in the sample, roughly 8.8% are singletons; the top ten hold less than 25%. Sample: whole blood. The source of these receptors is an adult who was a healthcare worker with PCR-confirmed SARS-CoV-2 infection or an uninfected control (not recorded which).

DNA for the CDR3: TGTGCCAGCAGTTTAGCGGCTAGCGGGGGCGATGAGCAGTTCTTC. This gives the protein CASSLAASGGDEQFF. The V and J genes are TRBV12-3 or TRBV12-4 and TRBJ2-1, with TRBD2 identical over 10 bases. The CDR3 has 15 residues. The trim removed 0 bases at V and 8 bases at J, leaving 4 bases unmatched.

This clonotype was detected only a few times. This chain links TRBV5-1 with TRBJ1-1; maybe TRBD1 (5 bases). The germline V and J ends were trimmed by 4 bases and 1 base, with 17 bases remaining between them. The germline CDR1 and CDR2 sequences are SGHRS and YFSETQ. This CDR3 spans 16 amino acids. CDR3 sequence reads: CASSPAAGRGNTEAFF. CDR3 bases: TGCGCCAGCAGCCCAGCCGCAGGGAGGGGGAACACTGAAGCTTTCTTT.

There are many counts of this clonotype. The chain employs TRBV7-6 and TRBJ2-1; TRBD1 aligns across 9 bases. CDR3 size: 18 residues. Germline V gene data show CDR1 as SGHVS and CDR2 as FNYEAQ. V was pared by 5 bases and J by 7 bases, with 18 bases of the junction left unmatched. The CDR3 coding sequence is TGTGCCAGCAGCCTCCCTAATTACAGGGGGCCTAATCTAAATGAGCAGTTCTTC. It is translated as CASSLPNYRGPNLNEQFF.

The chain employs TRBV2 and TRBJ2-7; 8 bases line up with TRBD2. This CDR3 contains 13 residues. J gave up 5 bases and V 10 bases, and 10 bases lay outside the gene matches. Germline CDR1 is SNHLY and CDR2 is FYNNEI. The CDR3 reads CAIHRGGMNEQYF. CDR3 nucleotides: TGTGCCATCCACCGGGGGGGCATGAACGAGCAGTACTTC. Drawing the rest from reference TRBV2 and TRBJ2-7, the complete variable domain is EPEVTQTPSHQVTQMGQEVILRCVPISNHLYFYWYRQILGQKVEFLVSFYNNEISEKSEIFDDQFSVERPDGSNFTLKIRSTKLEDSAMYFCAIHRGGMNEQYFGPGTRLTVT.

The chain links TRBV7-3 to TRBJ2-5; 8 nucleotides agree with TRBD2. J lost 4 bases, V lost 5 bases, and 9 bases had no gene match. The CDR3 totals 15 residues. Germline CDR1 and CDR2: SGHTA and FQGTGA. CDR3 protein: CASSPYGGDPETQYF. CDR3 DNA: TGTGCCAGCAGCCCCTACGGGGGGGACCCAGAGACCCAGTACTTC.

This clonotype has just a few counts. The genes are TRBV7-3 and TRBJ2-7, with D unresolved. V lost 2 bases and J 6 bases, leaving 11 bases between the germline ends. Germline CDR1 is SGHTA and CDR2 is FQGTGA. CDR3 size: 13 residues. CDR3 loop: CASSLLGLGEQYF. CDR3 nucleotide sequence: TGTGCCAGCAGCTTATTAGGGTTGGGCGAGCAGTACTTC.

V and J are TRBV19 and TRBJ2-2; D assignment may be TRBD1 or TRBD2 (5 bases each). Trimming removed 6 bases from V and 14 bases from J, with 19 bases in between. The CDR3 consists of 13 residues. Germline V lookup: CDR1 LNHDA, CDR2 SQIVND (reference sequence). The CDR3 sequence: CASSETGTETLFF. CDR3 nucleotides: TGTGCCAGTAGCGAGACCGGGACCGAGACCCTGTTTTTT.

The chain combines TRBV18 with TRBJ1-1; TRBD1 aligns across 7 bases. CDR1 KGHSH and CDR2 LQKENI come from the germline V gene. The CDR3 loop spans 14 amino acids. The V segment lost 3 bases and the J segment 5 bases; nucleotides outside the gene matches: 6. CDR3 in amino acids: CASSPPGQPTEAFF. The CDR3 DNA follows: TGTGCCAGCTCACCTCCGGGACAGCCGACTGAAGCTTTCTTT.

The chain is built from TRBV5-6 and TRBJ2-3; 8 bases fit TRBD2. The CDR3 is made up of 17 amino acids. With 4 bases clipped from V and 6 bases from J, the junction kept 16 bases outside the gene matches. The germline CDR1 and CDR2 sequences are SGHDT and YYEEEE. The chain's CDR3 is CASSLSDGGTSLDTQYF. Written as DNA, the CDR3 is TGTGCCAGCAGCCTCTCAGACGGCGGGACTAGTCTGGATACGCAGTATTTT.

The chain recombines TRBV18 with TRBJ2-5, with D possibly being TRBD1 (7 bases). CDR1 and CDR2 from the germline V gene are KGHSH and LQKENI. The CDR3 runs to 14 residues. V lost 6 bases, J lost 5 bases, and 16 bases lay in between. CDR3 in DNA: TGTGCCAGCTCCCACCGGGACAGCGGGGAGACCCAGTACTTC. Amino acid sequence: CASSHRDSGETQYF.

The rearrangement links TRBV3-1 to TRBJ1-1, with D maybe TRBD1 (5 bases). The V end lost 0 bases, the J end lost 7 bases, and 15 bases lay between the germline ends. The length of the CDR3 is 15 residues. Per germline, CDR1 LGHDT and CDR2 YNNKEL (reference sequence). The CDR3 region is CASSQDDSPRSEAFF. The CDR3 DNA reads TGTGCCAGCAGCCAAGATGACAGCCCACGAAGTGAAGCTTTCTTT.

V and J are TRBV27 and TRBJ2-5, with TRBD2 identical over 8 bases. This CDR3 comprises 15 residues. The J segment lost 3 bases and the V segment lost 3 bases, leaving 6 bases of the junction unmatched. Germline CDR1 reads MNHEY; CDR2 reads SMNVEV (reference sequence). The CDR3 sequence: CASSFQRGSKETQYF. CDR3 DNA: TGTGCCAGCAGTTTTCAGCGGGGGAGTAAAGAGACCCAGTACTTC.

The chain combines TRBV6-6 with TRBJ2-7; D is possibly TRBD1 (5 bases). The CDR3 length is 13 residues. CDR1 and CDR2 from the germline V gene are MNHNY and SVGAGI (reference sequence). V shed 0 bases and J shed 3 bases, with 6 bases lying between them. The CDR3 region has the DNA TGTGCCAGCAGTTACTCCGACAGCTACGAGCAGTACTTC. It codes for CASSYSDSYEQYF.

The chain carries TRBV29-1 and TRBJ2-1; D gene ambiguous. This CDR3 has 11 residues. Germline assignment: CDR1 SQVTM and CDR2 ANQGSEA. V lost 5 bases to trimming and J lost 9 bases, with 11 bases between them. CDR3 residues: CSVLQRREQFF. The CDR3 bases are TGCAGCGTTCTGCAACGCCGTGAGCAGTTCTTC.

This sequence joins TRBV2 and TRBJ1-2; tentatively, D is TRBD1 (5 bases). The germline V gene encodes CDR1 SNHLY and CDR2 FYNNEI. V was cut by 7 bases and J by 2 bases, with 8 bases left in between. This CDR3 contains 12 residues. CDR3 in DNA: TGTGCCAGCATTCGGACAAACTATGGCTACACCTTC. It specifies CASIRTNYGYTF.

This chain uses TRBV5-5 with TRBJ1-1; 8 bases map to TRBD1. The V segment lost 1 base and the J segment 5 bases; nucleotides outside the gene matches: 10. The CDR3 contains 16 residues. CDR1 is SGHKS, CDR2 YYEKEE, per germline (reference sequence). The CDR3 region has the DNA TGTGCCAGCAGCTTGCTGATTCGGACAGGGCGGACTGAAGCTTTCTTT. It yields the protein CASSLLIRTGRTEAFF.

This clonotype has a single count. A much larger clone lies a single base off, so this may be a read error. The V gene is TRBV7-3, the J gene TRBJ2-3; unclear D gene. Germline CDR1 and CDR2: SGHTA and FQGTGA. The CDR3 totals 13 residues. CDR3 sequence (DNA): TGTGCCGGCAGCTCCCTAGGAGCAGATACGCAGTATTTT. Translating it yields CAGSSLGADTQYF.

This clonotype was seen repeatedly, ten times or more. This chain uses TRBV12-3 or TRBV12-4 with TRBJ1-1; TRBD1 aligns across 10 bases. Germline trimming cut 5 bases from V and 5 bases from J; bases unmatched to any gene: 2. This CDR3 spans 13 amino acids. The CDR3 nucleotides read TGTGCCAGCAGTCGGACAGGGGGAACTGAAGCTTTCTTT. It codes for CASSRTGGTEAFF.

This clonotype occurred many times. The chain uses TRBV7-9 and TRBJ2-6, with a weak D call TRBD1 (6 bases). Deletions cut 4 bases from V and 2 bases from J, with 21 bases between. The CDR3 is 19 amino acids. In germline, CDR1 is SEHNR, CDR2 FQNEAQ (reference sequence). The CDR3 coding sequence is TGTGCCAGCAGCTCGTCCATTCCCAAGAACAGGGCTGGGGCCAACGTCCTGACTTTC. Translation gives CASSSSIPKNRAGANVLTF.

The sample holds many counts of this clonotype. The rearrangement joins TRBV27 to TRBJ1-1; D not certain. The CDR3 loop spans 13 amino acids. CDR1 is MNHEY, CDR2 SMNVEV, per germline (reference sequence). V lost 6 bases to trimming and J lost 5 bases, with 13 bases between them. This CDR3 reads CASSSSLVTEAFF. The CDR3 nucleotides read TGTGCCAGCAGCTCTAGTCTGGTTACTGAAGCTTTCTTT.

This clonotype showed up just a few times. The rearrangement uses TRBV9 and TRBJ2-7; the D is unclear. V lost 1 base, J lost 0 bases, and 5 bases lay in between. The germline V gene encodes CDR1 SGDLS and CDR2 YYNGEE. CDR3 length: 13 residues. The CDR3 here is CASSVSPSYEQYF. CDR3 DNA sequence: TGTGCCAGCAGCGTAAGTCCCTCCTACGAGCAGTACTTC.

The chain has TRBV27 and TRBJ2-7, with D hard to call. Between the trimmed V and J ends, which lost 1 base and 1 base, there was a span of 5 bases. CDR3 length: 13 residues. From germline, CDR1 is MNHEY and CDR2 SMNVEV (reference sequence). The CDR3 region has the DNA TGTGCCAGCAGTTTATACGGGTCCTACGAGCAGTACTTC. It encodes CASSLYGSYEQYF.

This clonotype appeared many times. The CDR3 loop reads CASSPAGANSVETQYF. The CDR3 bases are TGTGCCAGCAGTCCGGCGGGGGCCAATTCAGTGGAGACCCAGTACTTC. The gene calls are TRBV27 and TRBJ2-5; TRBD2 is a possible D gene (7 bases). Trimming removed 5 bases at V and 5 bases at J, with 21 bases between. Germline loops: CDR1 MNHEY, CDR2 SMNVEV (reference sequence). The CDR3 consists of 16 residues.

This rearrangement joins TRBV6-1 to TRBJ2-2; D not resolved. The CDR3 totals 15 residues. Trimming stripped 0 bases from V and 5 bases from J, with 10 bases between. CDR1 MNHNS and CDR2 SASEGT come from the germline V gene. CDR3 in amino acids: CASSEAQTITGELFF. The DNA of the CDR3 is TGTGCCAGCAGTGAAGCGCAGACGATAACCGGGGAGCTGTTTTTT.